This T cell receptor beta chain was found in a study of T cells in Graves' hyperthyroidism and ophthalmopathy. The study's findings and limits: Within blood appeared most thyroid clonotypes that had expanded above 0.001.

Ten or more counts support this clonotype. Its antigen is currently unknown. The CDR3 regions of TCR beta were amplified from RNA transcripts. The HTBI primer set was used in a first-round RT-PCR of the TCR CDR3. TCRdb re-analysed the multiplex PCR reads in MiXCR, keeping a single row per CDR3 protein. This sample has 500,000 to 800,000 distinct CDR3 sequences; 45% occur once, and the top ten carry less than 8.5%. A patient was excluded if there was uncontrolled infection, other autoimmune disease, pregnancy or lactation. Diagnosing involved the use of clinical symptoms, serum thyroxine and TRAb, thyroid ultrasound and orbital computed tomography. Per the germline V gene, CDR1 is SGDLS and CDR2 is YYNGEE. The V and J ends lost 4 bases and 5 bases respectively, with 12 bases between them. There are 14 residues in the CDR3.

The sample was peripheral blood or thyroid tissue (not recorded which). The TCR was taken from an adult man with Graves' disease, either hyperthyroidism or ophthalmopathy (not recorded which). The chain joins TRBV9 to TRBJ1-4; D perhaps matches TRBD1 (6 bases). CDR3 sequence reads: CASSPRTANEKLFF. CDR3 in DNA: TGTGCCAGCAGCCCGCGGACAGCAAATGAAAAACTGTTTTTT.